This T cell receptor beta chain was identified during a study of PD-L1 blockade in urothelial cancer. Described time point: pretreatment peripheral blood. Repertoires were generated with immunoSEQ multiplex PCR, while TCRdb's copy carries only in-frame clones and drops some. The table includes around 79,000 clones, around 85% detected once. Germline V gene sequence: CDR1 MDHEN, CDR2 SYDVKM. Trimming took off 6 bases at V and 4 bases at J, with 15 bases between the two ends. The CDR3 has 14 amino acids. Sample: PBMCs, taken around atezolizumab (anti-PD-L1) treatment. The chain uses TRBV28 and TRBJ1-2, with D possibly matching TRBD1 (5 bases). The receptor's source is a man aged 35-49 years with urothelial cancer. CDR3 region: CASSSGTRGYGYTF. The CDR3 region has the DNA TGTGCCAGCAGCTCTGGGACTCGCGGCTATGGCTACACCTTC.